These 23 T cell receptor beta chains share one sample of origin, sequenced in a study of T cells after posttransplantation cyclophosphamide. Repertoires were generated with immunoSEQ multiplex PCR, while TCRdb's copy carries only in-frame clones and drops some. The table has about 22,000 clones, 85% to 90% seen once; the top ten hold roughly an eighth. Treatment was busulfan-fludarabine conditioning, a marrow graft, and cyclophosphamide on days +3 and +4. The specimen comprised PBMCs, sampled after allogeneic stem cell transplant with posttransplant cyclophosphamide. These receptors originate from a female patient aged 25-40 years who received an allogeneic stem cell transplant from an unrelated donor, was CMV-positive, and had no GVHD. The graft donor may have given rise to some T cells.

This clone was recorded once. The chain uses TRBV28 and TRBJ2-5; D might be TRBD1 (5 bases). This CDR3 has 14 residues. The germline V and J ends were trimmed by 3 bases and 1 base, with 9 bases remaining between them. Germline values: CDR1 MDHEN, CDR2 SYDVKM. The DNA of the CDR3 is TGTGCCAGCAGTTTTAGGCAGGGCCAAGAGACCCAGTACTTC. This encodes CASSFRQGQETQYF.

The chain uses TRBV5-1 and TRBJ1-1, with D unresolved. CDR1 is SGHRS and CDR2 is YFSETQ in the germline V gene. Trimming stripped 2 bases from V and 3 bases from J, with 11 bases between. The CDR3 runs 14 residues. The chain's CDR3 is CASSFGQRDTEAFF. As DNA, the CDR3 is TGCGCCAGCAGCTTCGGGCAGAGGGACACTGAAGCTTTCTTT.

J is TRBJ1-5 and V is TRBV19, with D uncertain. V lost 7 bases and J lost 5, with 18 bases in between. The CDR3 runs 15 residues. Germline lookup yields CDR1 LNHDA and CDR2 SQIVND (reference sequence). CDR3 loop: CASTTDKAHYQPQHF. The CDR3 coding sequence is TGTGCCAGTACCACCGACAAGGCCCACTATCAGCCCCAGCATTTT.

The chain carries TRBV11-1 and TRBJ2-7; perhaps TRBD2 as D (6 bases). The germline V gene encodes CDR1 SGHAT and CDR2 FQDESV (reference sequence). V shed 5 bases and J shed 7 bases, with 18 bases lying between them. The CDR3 is 14 residues long. CDR3 coding DNA: TGTGCCAGCAGCAGCTACACTGCTGGGGGGGAGCAGTACTTC. It encodes CASSSYTAGGEQYF.

The V gene is TRBV7-2, the J gene TRBJ2-5; 9 nucleotides align to TRBD1. Germline V gives CDR1 SGHTA, CDR2 FQGNSA. This CDR3 has 15 residues. Trimming removed 1 base from V and 4 bases from J; junction bases left unmatched: 4. CDR3 loop: CASSLEGGQGETQYF. CDR3 nucleotide sequence: TGTGCCAGCAGCTTAGAGGGGGGACAGGGAGAGACCCAGTACTTC.

The rearrangement links TRBV28 to TRBJ2-7; tentative D call: TRBD2 (7 bases). The CDR3 runs 21 residues. Germline lookup yields CDR1 MDHEN and CDR2 SYDVKM. V lost 2 bases, J lost 7 bases, and 36 bases lay in between. The CDR3 bases are TGTGCCAGCAGTTTAGGGGGGGTATGGGGATGGGACCCACAGGGCCTCGGGGAGCAGTACTTC. This codes for CASSLGGVWGWDPQGLGEQYF. The complete variable domain, with remaining parts taken from reference TRBV28 and TRBJ2-7, reads DVKVTQSSRYLVKRTGEKVFLECVQDMDHENMFWYRQDPGLGLRLIYFSYDVKMKEKGDIPEGYSVSREKKERFSLILESASTNQTSMYLCASSLGGVWGWDPQGLGEQYFGPGTRLTVT.

A note on this clone: The junction does not match germline at one end; this may be a read error. This chain connects TRBV19 to TRBJ1-5, with 10 nucleotides matching TRBD1. In germline, CDR1 is LNHDA, CDR2 SQIVND (reference sequence). The CDR3 consists of 17 residues. For the CDR3, the DNA is TGTGCCGGTAGTATATTTTCCGGGACAGGGGCCAATCAGCCCCAGCATTTT. This encodes CAGSIFSGTGANQPQHF.

This clone has just a few counts. This chain connects TRBV7-2 to TRBJ1-1, with D unclear. V was clipped by 5 bases and J by 4 bases, with 5 bases between them. This CDR3 comprises 11 residues. Per germline, CDR1 SGHTA and CDR2 FQGNSA. CDR3 amino acids: CASSLFTEAFF. The DNA for the CDR3 is TGTGCCAGCAGCCTATTCACTGAAGCTTTCTTT.

V is TRBV27 and J is TRBJ2-5; 7 bases align to TRBD2. Germline CDR1 reads MNHEY; CDR2 reads SMNVEV (reference sequence). This CDR3 spans 18 amino acids. V lost 5 bases and J lost 4; bases outside the gene matches: 19. The CDR3 protein is CASSAKTPLGGSRETQYF. The CDR3 bases are TGTGCCAGCAGTGCTAAAACGCCTCTTGGCGGGAGCAGAGAGACCCAGTACTTC.

The chain uses TRBV21-1 and TRBJ2-7; the table calls TRBD2, which could not be checked here. TRBV21-1 is deemed a pseudogene. This CDR3 spans 13 amino acids. CDR3 sequence: CASNKRRGYEQYF. CDR3 DNA sequence: TGTGCCAGCAACAAACGGCGGGGATACGAGCAGTACTTC.

The chain uses TRBV6-5 and TRBJ2-7; 7 bases fit TRBD1. The germline V gene encodes CDR1 MNHEY and CDR2 SVGAGI. The CDR3 runs to 14 residues. J gave up 4 bases and V 5 bases, and 8 bases lay outside the gene matches. This chain's CDR3 is CASSQPGQLYEQYF. Written as DNA, the CDR3 is TGTGCCAGCAGTCAACCGGGACAGCTGTACGAGCAGTACTTC.

This clone was observed once. The chain joins TRBV5-1 to TRBJ2-5, with 14 bases that match TRBD2. V lost 2 bases, J lost 4 bases, and 1 base stayed unmatched. This CDR3 comprises 15 residues. CDR1 SGHRS and CDR2 YFSETQ come from the germline V gene. The CDR3 here is CASSFGLAGGETQYF. CDR3 DNA: TGCGCCAGCAGCTTCGGACTAGCGGGAGGAGAGACCCAGTACTTC.

The V call is TRBV4-1, the J call TRBJ2-6; D is perhaps TRBD1 (6 bases). CDR1 and CDR2 (germline): MGHRA, YSYEKL. V was shortened by 4 bases and J by 0 bases, with 19 bases between the two germline ends. This CDR3 region has 19 residues. The CDR3 region has the DNA TGCGCCAGCAGCCTGACACAGGCAGGGGCCGACTCTGGGGCCAACGTCCTGACTTTC. Translated: CASSLTQAGADSGANVLTF.

This rearrangement joins TRBV30 to TRBJ1-4; possible D gene TRBD1, 5 bases. V was clipped by 5 bases and J by 7 bases, with 11 bases between them. The CDR3 is 12 amino acids. Germline CDR1 reads GTSNPN; CDR2 reads SVGIG (reference sequence). CDR3 sequence: CAWGRDGEKLFF. CDR3 bases: TGTGCCTGGGGCAGGGATGGTGAAAAACTGTTTTTT.

V and J are TRBV19 and TRBJ1-2, with TRBD1 matching 7 bases. This CDR3 region has 14 residues. Germline V CDR1 and CDR2: LNHDA, SQIVND (reference sequence). The junction had 8 bases not matched to a gene; V was cut back by 4 bases and J by 6 bases. This CDR3 is CASSKRQGLDGYTF. CDR3 sequence (DNA): TGTGCCAGTAGTAAACGACAGGGCCTAGATGGCTACACCTTC.

The chain is built from TRBV11-2 and TRBJ2-7; 8 nucleotides align to TRBD2. The CDR3 length is 12 residues. In germline, CDR1 is SGHAT, CDR2 FQNNGV. V gave up 1 base and J gave up 7 bases; unmatched junction bases: 0. The CDR3 bases are TGTGCCAGCAGCTTAGGCGGGGGGGAGCAGTACTTC. Its translation: CASSLGGGEQYF.

This rearrangement joins TRBV11-2 to TRBJ1-1; 7 positions match TRBD1. The trim removed 3 bases at V and 8 bases at J, leaving 6 bases unmatched. The CDR3 runs to 13 residues. Germline CDR1 is SGHAT and CDR2 is FQNNGV. For the CDR3, the DNA is TGTGCCAGCAGCTTTCAACAGGGGTTAGAAGCTTTCTTT. The encoded protein is CASSFQQGLEAFF.

This chain connects TRBV11-1 to TRBJ2-2; the match to TRBD2 covers 7 bases. After removal of 7 bases from V and 5 bases from J, the junction contained 10 bases not matched to a gene. CDR1 is SGHAT, CDR2 FQDESV, per germline (reference sequence). This CDR3 has 15 amino acids. Here the CDR3 reads CASILGEGLTGELFF. The CDR3 region has the DNA TGTGCCAGCATCCTCGGGGAGGGTTTGACCGGGGAGCTGTTTTTT. Full variable domain (rest looked up from reference TRBV11-1 and TRBJ2-2): EAEVAQSPRYKITEKSQAVAFWCDPISGHATLYWYRQILGQGPELLVQFQDESVVDDSQLPKDRFSAERLKGVDSTLKIQPAELGDSAMYLCASILGEGLTGELFFGEGSRLTVL.

The CDR3 sequence: CASSFFQGGEQYF. The CDR3 coding sequence is TGTGCCAGCAGTTTTTTCCAGGGTGGCGAGCAGTACTTC. V and J are TRBV27 and TRBJ2-7; D might be TRBD1 (5 bases). The CDR3 spans 13 residues. CDR1 is MNHEY and CDR2 is SMNVEV in the germline V gene (reference sequence). Between the trimmed V and J ends, which lost 3 bases and 6 bases, there was a span of 12 bases.

This chain joins TRBV19 and TRBJ1-5; D might be TRBD1 (6 bases). This CDR3 has 15 residues. CDR1 and CDR2 (germline): LNHDA, SQIVND (reference sequence). Trimming shortened V by 5 bases and J by 6 bases, and 17 bases separated the two germline ends. The CDR3 sequence is CASSASGTPSQPQHF. The CDR3 DNA follows: TGTGCCAGTAGTGCATCCGGGACACCTAGTCAGCCCCAGCATTTT.

The chain is built from TRBV2 and TRBJ2-5; D might be TRBD2 (6 bases). The V and J ends lost 4 bases and 4 bases respectively, with 13 bases between them. The CDR3 sequence is 14 residues long. Germline V CDR1 and CDR2: SNHLY, FYNNEI. CDR3 amino acids: CASSVGGDGETQYF. In DNA, the CDR3 is TGTGCCAGCAGTGTCGGAGGGGATGGAGAGACCCAGTACTTC.

CDR3 DNA: TGTGCCAGCAGCGTCGACAGTGAGAAGTACAATGAGCAGTTCTTC. Protein: CASSVDSEKYNEQFF. V and J are TRBV9 and TRBJ2-1; tentative D call: TRBD1 (5 bases). V shed 2 bases and J shed 4 bases, with 13 bases lying between them. Germline V gene lookup returns CDR1 SGDLS and CDR2 YYNGEE. There are 15 residues in the CDR3.

The chain carries TRBV5-1 and TRBJ1-1; unclear D gene. The CDR3 length is 16 residues. The V end was cut by 2 bases, the J end by 0 bases, with 14 bases between. Germline CDR1 reads SGHRS; CDR2 reads YFSETQ. CDR3 residues: CASSFGVGGMNTEAFF. The CDR3 nucleotides are TGCGCCAGCAGCTTCGGGGTAGGAGGTATGAACACTGAAGCTTTCTTT.